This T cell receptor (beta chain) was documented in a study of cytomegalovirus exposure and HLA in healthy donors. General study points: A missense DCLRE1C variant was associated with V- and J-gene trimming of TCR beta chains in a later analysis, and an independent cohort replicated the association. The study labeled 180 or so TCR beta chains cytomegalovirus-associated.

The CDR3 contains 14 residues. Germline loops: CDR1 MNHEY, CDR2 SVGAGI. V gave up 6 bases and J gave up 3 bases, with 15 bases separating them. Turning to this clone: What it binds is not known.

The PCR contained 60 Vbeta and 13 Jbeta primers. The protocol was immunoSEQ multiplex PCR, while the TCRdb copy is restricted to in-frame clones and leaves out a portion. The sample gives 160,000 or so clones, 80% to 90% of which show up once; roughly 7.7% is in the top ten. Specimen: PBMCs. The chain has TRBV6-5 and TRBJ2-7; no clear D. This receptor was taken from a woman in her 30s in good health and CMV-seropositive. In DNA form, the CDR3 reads TGTGCCAGCAGACCGACACTTACCTTCTACGAGCAGTACTTC. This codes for CASRPTLTFYEQYF.